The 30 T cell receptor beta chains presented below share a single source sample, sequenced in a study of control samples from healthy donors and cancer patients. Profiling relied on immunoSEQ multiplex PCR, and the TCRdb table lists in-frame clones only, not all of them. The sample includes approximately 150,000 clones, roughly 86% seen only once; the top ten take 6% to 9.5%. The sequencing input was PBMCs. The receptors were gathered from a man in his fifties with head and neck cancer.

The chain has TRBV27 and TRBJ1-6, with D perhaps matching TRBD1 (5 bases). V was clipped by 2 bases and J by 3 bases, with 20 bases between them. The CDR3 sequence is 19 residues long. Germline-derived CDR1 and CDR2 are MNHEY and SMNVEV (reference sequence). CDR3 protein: CASSLGPPTGGDYNSPLHF. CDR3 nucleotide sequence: TGTGCCAGCAGTTTAGGCCCCCCGACGGGGGGGGACTATAATTCACCCCTCCACTTT.

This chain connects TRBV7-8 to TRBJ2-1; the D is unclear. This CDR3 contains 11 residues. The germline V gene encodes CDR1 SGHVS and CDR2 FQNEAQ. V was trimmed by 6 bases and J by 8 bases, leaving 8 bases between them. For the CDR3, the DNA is TGTGCCAGCAGTCTCCTAGATGAGCAGTTCTTC. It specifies CASSLLDEQFF.

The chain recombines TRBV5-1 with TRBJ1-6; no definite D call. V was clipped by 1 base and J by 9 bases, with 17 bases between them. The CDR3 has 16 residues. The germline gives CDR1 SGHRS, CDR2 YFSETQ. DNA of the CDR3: TGCGCCAGCAGCTTGTCCGGATGGGGAGAGGGTTCACCCCTCCACTTT. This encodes CASSLSGWGEGSPLHF.

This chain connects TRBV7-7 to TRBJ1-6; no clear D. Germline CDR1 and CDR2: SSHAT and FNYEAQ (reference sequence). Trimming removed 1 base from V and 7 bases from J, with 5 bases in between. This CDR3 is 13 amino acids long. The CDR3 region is CASSLDPNSPLHF. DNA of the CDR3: TGTGCCAGCAGCTTAGACCCGAATTCACCCCTCCACTTT.

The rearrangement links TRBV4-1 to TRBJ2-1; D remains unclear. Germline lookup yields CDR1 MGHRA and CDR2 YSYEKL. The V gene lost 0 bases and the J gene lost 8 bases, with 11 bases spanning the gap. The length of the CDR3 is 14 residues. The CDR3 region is CASSQDRMRYEQFF. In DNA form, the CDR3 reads TGCGCCAGCAGCCAAGATCGAATGCGGTATGAGCAGTTCTTC.

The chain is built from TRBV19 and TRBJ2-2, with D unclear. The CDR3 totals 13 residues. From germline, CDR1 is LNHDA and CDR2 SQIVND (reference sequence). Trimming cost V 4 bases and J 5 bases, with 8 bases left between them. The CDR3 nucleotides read TGTGCCAGTAGTACCGACGCGACCGGGGAGCTGTTTTTT. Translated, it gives CASSTDATGELFF.

The CDR3 coding sequence is TGTGCCAGAAGCGACCGAATCATCCGGGACAGCCCTTTTAATGAAAAACTGTTTTTT. Translating it yields CARSDRIIRDSPFNEKLFF. The chain carries TRBV5-3 and TRBJ1-4; the match to TRBD1 covers 7 bases. TRBV5-3 carries the ORF label, with uncertain function. The ends lost 4 bases at V and 4 bases at J; junction bases unmatched: 19. The CDR3 sequence is 19 residues long.

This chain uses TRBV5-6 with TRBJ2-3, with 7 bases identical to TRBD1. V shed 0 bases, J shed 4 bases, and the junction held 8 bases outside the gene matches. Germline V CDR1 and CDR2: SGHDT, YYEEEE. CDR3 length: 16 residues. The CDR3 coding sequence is TGTGCCAGCAGCTTGGGAGGGGGCCTTTGGGCAGATACGCAGTATTTT. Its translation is CASSLGGGLWADTQYF.

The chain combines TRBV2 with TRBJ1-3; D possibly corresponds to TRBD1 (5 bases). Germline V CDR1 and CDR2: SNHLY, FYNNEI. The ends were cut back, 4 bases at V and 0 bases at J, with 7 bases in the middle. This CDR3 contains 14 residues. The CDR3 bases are TGTGCCAGCAGTGCGACAGTCTCTGGAAACACCATATATTTT. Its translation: CASSATVSGNTIYF.

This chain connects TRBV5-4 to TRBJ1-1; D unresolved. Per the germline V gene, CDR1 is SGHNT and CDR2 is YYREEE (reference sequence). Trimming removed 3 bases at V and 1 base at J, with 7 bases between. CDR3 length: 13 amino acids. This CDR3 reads CASSSLGNTEAFF. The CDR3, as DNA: TGTGCCAGCAGCTCCCTCGGGAACACTGAAGCTTTCTTT. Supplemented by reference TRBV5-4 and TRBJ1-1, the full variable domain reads ETGVTQSPTHLIKTRGQQVTLRCSSQSGHNTVSWYQQALGQGPQFIFQYYREEENGRGNFPPRFSGLQFPNYSSELNVNALELDDSALYLCASSSLGNTEAFFGQGTRLTVV.

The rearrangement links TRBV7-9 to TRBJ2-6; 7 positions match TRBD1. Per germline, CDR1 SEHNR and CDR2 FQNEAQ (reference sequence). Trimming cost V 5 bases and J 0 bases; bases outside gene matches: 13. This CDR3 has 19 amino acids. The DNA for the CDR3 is TGTGCCAGCAGCACACGACAGGGAATCCCTCTCTCTGGGGCCAACGTCCTGACTTTC. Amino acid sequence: CASSTRQGIPLSGANVLTF. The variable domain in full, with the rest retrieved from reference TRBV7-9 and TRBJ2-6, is DTGVSQNPRHKITKRGQNVTFRCDPISEHNRLYWYRQTLGQGPEFLTYFQNEAQLEKSRLLSDRFSAERPKGSFSTLEIQRTEQGDSAMYLCASSTRQGIPLSGANVLTFGAGSRLTVL.

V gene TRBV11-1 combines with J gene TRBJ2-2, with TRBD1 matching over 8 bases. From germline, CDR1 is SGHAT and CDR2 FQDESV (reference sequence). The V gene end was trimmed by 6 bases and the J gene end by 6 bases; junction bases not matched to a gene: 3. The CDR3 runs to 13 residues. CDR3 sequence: CASRQQGAGELFF. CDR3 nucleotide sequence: TGTGCCAGCAGACAACAGGGGGCCGGGGAGCTGTTTTTT.

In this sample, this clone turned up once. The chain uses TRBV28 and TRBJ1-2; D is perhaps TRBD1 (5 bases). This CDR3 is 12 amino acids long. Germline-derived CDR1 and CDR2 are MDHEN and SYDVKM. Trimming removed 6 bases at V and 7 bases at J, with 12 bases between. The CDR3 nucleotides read TGTGCCAGCAGCTACCAGGGACTTGGCTACACCTTC. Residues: CASSYQGLGYTF.

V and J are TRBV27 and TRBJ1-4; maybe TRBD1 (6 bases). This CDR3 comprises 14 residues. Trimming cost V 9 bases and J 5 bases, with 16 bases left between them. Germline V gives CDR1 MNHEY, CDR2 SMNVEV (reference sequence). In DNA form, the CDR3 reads TGTGCCAGAAGATGCCGGGACAAAAATGAAAAACTGTTTTTT. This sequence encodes CARRCRDKNEKLFF. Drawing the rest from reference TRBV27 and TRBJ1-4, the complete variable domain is EAQVTQNPRYLITVTGKKLTVTCSQNMNHEYMSWYRQDPGLGLRQIYYSMNVEVTDKGDVPEGYKVSRKEKRNFPLILESPSPNQTSLYFCARRCRDKNEKLFFGSGTQLSVL.

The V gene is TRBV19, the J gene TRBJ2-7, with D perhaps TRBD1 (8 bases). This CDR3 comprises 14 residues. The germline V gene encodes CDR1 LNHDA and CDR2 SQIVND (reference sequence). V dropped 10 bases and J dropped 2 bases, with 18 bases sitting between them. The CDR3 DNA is TGTGCCACCGCAGGGGGCGGGGGACCCTACGAGCAGTACTTC. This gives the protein CATAGGGGPYEQYF. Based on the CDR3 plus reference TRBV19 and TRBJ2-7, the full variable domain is DGGITQSPKYLFRKEGQNVTLSCEQNLNHDAMYWYRQDPGQGLRLIYYSQIVNDFQKGDIAEGYSVSREKKESFPLTVTSAQKNPTAFYLCATAGGGGPYEQYFGPGTRLTVT.

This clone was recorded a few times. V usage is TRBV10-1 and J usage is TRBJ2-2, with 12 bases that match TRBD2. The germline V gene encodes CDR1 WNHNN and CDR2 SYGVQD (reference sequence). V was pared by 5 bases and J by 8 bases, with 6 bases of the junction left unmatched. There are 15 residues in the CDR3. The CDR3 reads CASSRGLAGRGELFF. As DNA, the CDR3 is TGCGCCAGCAGTCGCGGACTAGCGGGAAGGGGGGAGCTGTTTTTT.

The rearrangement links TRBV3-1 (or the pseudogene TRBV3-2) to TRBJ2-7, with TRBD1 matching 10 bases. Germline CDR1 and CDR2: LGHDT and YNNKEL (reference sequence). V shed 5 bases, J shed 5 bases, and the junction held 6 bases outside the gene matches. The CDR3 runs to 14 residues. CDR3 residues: CASSGDRGFHEQYF. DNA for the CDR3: TGTGCCAGCAGCGGGGACAGGGGTTTCCACGAGCAGTACTTC.

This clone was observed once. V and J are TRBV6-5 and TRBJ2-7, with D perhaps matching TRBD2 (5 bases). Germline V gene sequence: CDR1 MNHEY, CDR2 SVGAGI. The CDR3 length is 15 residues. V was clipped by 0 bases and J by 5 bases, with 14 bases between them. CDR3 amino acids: CASSYSGVRRDEQYF. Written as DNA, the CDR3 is TGTGCCAGCAGTTACTCCGGGGTCCGGCGGGACGAGCAGTACTTC.

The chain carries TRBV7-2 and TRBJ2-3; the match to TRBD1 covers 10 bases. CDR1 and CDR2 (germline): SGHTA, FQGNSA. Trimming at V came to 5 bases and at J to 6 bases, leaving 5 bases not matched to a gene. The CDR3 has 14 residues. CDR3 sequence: CASSQGQGSDTQYF. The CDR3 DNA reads TGTGCCAGCAGCCAGGGACAGGGGAGCGATACGCAGTATTTT. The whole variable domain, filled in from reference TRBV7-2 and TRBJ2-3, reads GAGVSQSPSNKVTEKGKDVELRCDPISGHTALYWYRQSLGQGLEFLIYFQGNSAPDKSGLPSDRFSAERTGGSVSTLTIQRTQQEDSAVYLCASSQGQGSDTQYFGPGTRLTVL.

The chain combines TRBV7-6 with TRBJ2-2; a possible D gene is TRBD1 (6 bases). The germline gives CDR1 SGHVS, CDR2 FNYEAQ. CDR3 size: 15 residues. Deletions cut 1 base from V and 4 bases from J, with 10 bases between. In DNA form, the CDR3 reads TGTGCCAGCAGCTTAGAAGGGGGTGGCACCGGGGAGCTGTTTTTT. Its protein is CASSLEGGGTGELFF.

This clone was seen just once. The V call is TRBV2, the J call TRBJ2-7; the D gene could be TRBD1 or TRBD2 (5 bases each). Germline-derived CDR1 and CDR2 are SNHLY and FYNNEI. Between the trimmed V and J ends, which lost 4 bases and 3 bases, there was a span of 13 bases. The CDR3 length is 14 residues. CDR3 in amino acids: CASSARGWDYEQYF. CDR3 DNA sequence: TGTGCCAGCAGTGCACGGGGCTGGGACTACGAGCAGTACTTC.

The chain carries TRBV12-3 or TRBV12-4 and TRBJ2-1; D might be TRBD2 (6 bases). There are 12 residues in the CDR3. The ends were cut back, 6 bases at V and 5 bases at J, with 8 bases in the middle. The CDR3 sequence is CASRRTNNEQFF. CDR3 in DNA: TGTGCCAGCAGGCGGACTAACAATGAGCAGTTCTTC.

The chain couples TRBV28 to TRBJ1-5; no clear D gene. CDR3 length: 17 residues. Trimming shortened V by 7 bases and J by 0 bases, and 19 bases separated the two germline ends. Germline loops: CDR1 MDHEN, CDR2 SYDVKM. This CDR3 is CASTPWPQEFSNQPQHF. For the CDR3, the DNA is TGTGCCAGCACTCCTTGGCCCCAGGAGTTTAGCAATCAGCCCCAGCATTTT.

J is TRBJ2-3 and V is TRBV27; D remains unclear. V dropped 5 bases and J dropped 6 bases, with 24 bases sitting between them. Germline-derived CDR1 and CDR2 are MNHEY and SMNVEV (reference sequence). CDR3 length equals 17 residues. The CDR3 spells CASSVFGGRIIEDTQYF. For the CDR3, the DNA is TGTGCCAGCAGTGTGTTTGGCGGACGGATAATAGAGGATACGCAGTATTTT.

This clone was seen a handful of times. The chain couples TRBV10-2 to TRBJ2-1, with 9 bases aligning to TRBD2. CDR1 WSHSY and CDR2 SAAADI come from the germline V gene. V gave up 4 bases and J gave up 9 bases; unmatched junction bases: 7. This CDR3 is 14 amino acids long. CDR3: CASSGRAGGGEQFF. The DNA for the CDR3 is TGCGCCAGCAGTGGAAGGGCGGGGGGGGGTGAGCAGTTCTTC.

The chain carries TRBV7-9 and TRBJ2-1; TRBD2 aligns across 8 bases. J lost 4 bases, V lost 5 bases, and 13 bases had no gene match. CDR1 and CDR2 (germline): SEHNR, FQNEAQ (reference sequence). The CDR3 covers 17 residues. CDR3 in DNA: TGTGCCAGCAGCCCTCATGCGTTTAGCGGGGATTACAATGAGCAGTTCTTC. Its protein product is CASSPHAFSGDYNEQFF.

The CDR3 DNA follows: TGCGCCAGCAGCTTTGCGGGACAGGGAGGCTACACCTTC. This sequence encodes CASSFAGQGGYTF. V is TRBV5-1 and J is TRBJ1-2; 9 bases map to TRBD1. V lost 2 bases and J lost 8; bases outside the gene matches: 4. Germline V gene lookup returns CDR1 SGHRS and CDR2 YFSETQ. The CDR3 totals 13 residues.

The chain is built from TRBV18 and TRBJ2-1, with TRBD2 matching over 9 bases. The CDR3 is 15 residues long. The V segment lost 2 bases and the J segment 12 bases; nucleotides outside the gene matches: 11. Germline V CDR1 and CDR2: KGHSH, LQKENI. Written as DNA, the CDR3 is TGTGCCAGCTCACCAGTAGCGGGAGTGGGTATGGTGCAGTTCTTC. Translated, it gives CASSPVAGVGMVQFF.

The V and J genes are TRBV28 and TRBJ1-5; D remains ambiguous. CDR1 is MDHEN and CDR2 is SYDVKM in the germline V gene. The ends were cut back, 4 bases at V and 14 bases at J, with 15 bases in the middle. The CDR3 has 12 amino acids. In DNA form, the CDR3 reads TGTGCCAGCAGTTGGGTGAAGGGCTTCGAGCATTTT. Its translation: CASSWVKGFEHF.

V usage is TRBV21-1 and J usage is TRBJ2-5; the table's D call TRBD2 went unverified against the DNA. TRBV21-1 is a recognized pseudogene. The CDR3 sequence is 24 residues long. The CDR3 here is CASSNWTSGRETTLKMARGETQYF. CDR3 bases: TGTGCCAGCAGCAATTGGACTAGCGGGAGGGAAACGACTCTAAAAATGGCCAGGGGAGAGACCCAGTACTTC.